This section outlines one T cell receptor (beta chain) sequence together with its context. This CDR3 contains 12 residues. V lost 6 bases and J 1 base, leaving 6 bases between the germline ends. Germline CDR1 is SNHLY and CDR2 is FYNNEI. This record comes from a study of blood T cell repertoires in COVID-19. Study-level background: Specimens from acute and convalescent COVID-19 originated in the United States, Italy and Spain. The cDNA or gDNA used as material had been derived from T cells, B-cell-depleted T cells, or PBMCs.

Authors' methods: Amplification of reference gene primers provided the estimated nucleated cell counts. The repertoire was sequenced with immunoSEQ multiplex PCR; TCRdb's copy has only in-frame clones and lacks some. Clone size and the V and J calls come from that table; the DNA yielded D and trimming. The sample contains about 73,000 clones, around 83% of which appear only once. Sequencing was carried out using peripheral blood. The genes are TRBV2 and TRBJ1-1, with D hard to call. This TCR was sampled from a woman aged 60-70 years with acute or convalescent COVID-19. CDR3 protein: CASRVENTEAFF. CDR3 nucleotide sequence: TGTGCCAGCAGAGTAGAGAACACTGAAGCTTTCTTT.